This entry concerns a single TCR beta chain. The antigen remains undetermined. TCRdb re-analysed the 5' RACE reads in MiXCR, keeping a single row per CDR3 protein. The data show about 800,000 distinct CDR3 sequences, with roughly 12% seen just once and 0.51% held by the top ten. The data are from a study of CD8 T cells in ankylosing spondylitis. General study findings and limits: There was a TCR beta motif, made of 7 or 8 highly homologous variants, that appeared characteristic of ankylosing spondylitis blood.

Looked up from germline, CDR1 is ENHRY and CDR2 is SYGVKD. This CDR3 has 12 residues. Trimming removed 7 bases at V and 0 bases at J, with 6 bases between. The sample taken for sequencing was blood, either unsorted or a sorted T cell fraction (not recorded which). V gene TRBV10-3 combines with J gene TRBJ2-5; D is possibly TRBD1 (5 bases). The sequence came from a male donor with ankylosing spondylitis. In nucleotides, the CDR3 is TGTGCCATCAAGGGGTACCAAGAGACCCAGTACTTC. Translating gives CAIKGYQETQYF.